Sequencing of this T cell receptor beta chain was carried out in a study of shared clonotypes between healthy human individuals. The germline V gene has CDR1 SEHNR and CDR2 FQNEAQ (reference sequence). The CDR3 length is 13 residues. J gave up 8 bases and V 5 bases, and 4 bases lay outside the gene matches. For this clone: Its specificity is not known.

Template for every sorted-subset replicate PCR totaled approximately 0.2 ug DNA, about 30,000 T cell genomes. Repertoires were generated with immunoSEQ multiplex PCR, while TCRdb's copy carries only in-frame clones and drops some. This table has over 1.5 million clones, 95% to 99% appearing once. Points from the study as a whole: Four donors had roughly 5.2% of their naive CD4 clonotypes in common. Clonotypes not shared had lower generation probabilities than those common to all four donors.

The chain uses TRBV7-9 and TRBJ2-3, with TRBD1 matching 10 bases. The sequenced sample consisted of naive CD4+ T cells sorted from blood. Described subset: CD45RA+ positively selected. The clonotype originates from a young man in good health. CDR3 DNA: TGTGCCAGCAGCCTCGGGACAGGGGTTACGCAGTATTTT. Its translation is CASSLGTGVTQYF.